One T cell receptor beta chain is described in this entry. The junction departs from the called germline gene at one end, perhaps through a read error. The source of the sample is a study of blood T cell repertoires in COVID-19. Across the study: Samples came from the United States, Italy and Spain, spanning acute and convalescent COVID-19.

The CDR3 contains 16 residues. Per germline, CDR1 SSHAT and CDR2 FNYEAQ (reference sequence). Original processing methods: Reference gene primers were amplified, and this amplification served to estimate nucleated cell counts. Generated by immunoSEQ multiplex PCR, the TCRdb table keeps only in-frame clones and is missing some. The DNA gave D and trimming, while V, J and clone size come from that table. Of 150,000 to 200,000 clones listed, roughly 82% are singletons. This TCR derives from a woman in her 70s with acute or convalescent COVID-19. The sequenced material came from peripheral blood. The chain couples TRBV7-7 to TRBJ2-2; 13 nucleotides line up with TRBD2. CDR3 protein: CASSLLAGGRTGELFF. CDR3 in DNA: TGTGCTAGCAGCTTACTAGCGGGGGGGCGAACCGGGGAGCTGTTTTTT.